The 25 T cell receptor beta chains given below trace back to one sample, sequenced in a study of T cell responses to AZD1222 COVID-19 vaccine. Repertoires were generated with immunoSEQ multiplex PCR, while TCRdb's copy carries only in-frame clones and drops some. The sample yields 120,000 or so clones, about 89% seen once. The input for sequencing was peripheral blood, taken on day 0 of AZD1222 vaccination. These receptor sequences come from an adult in good health.

The rearrangement links TRBV14 to TRBJ2-6; no clear D. The CDR3 extends over 17 amino acids. Looked up from germline, CDR1 is SGHDN and CDR2 is FVKESK. V lost 4 bases and J 6 bases, leaving 19 bases between the germline ends. CDR3 bases: TGTGCCAGCAGCCCCCGGCCTTTTAGCTCCTTGGCCAACGTCCTGACTTTC. It translates to CASSPRPFSSLANVLTF.

The chain joins TRBV29-1 to TRBJ1-2, with 9 nucleotides matching TRBD1. The CDR3 covers 13 residues. CDR1 and CDR2 from the germline V gene are SQVTM and ANQGSEA. The V and J ends lost 2 bases and 4 bases, in that order; junction bases with no gene match: 2. The CDR3 DNA follows: TGCAGCGTTGAATGGACAGGGGTCTATGGCTACACCTTC. This encodes CSVEWTGVYGYTF.

J is TRBJ2-7 and V is TRBV30; possible D gene TRBD1, 6 bases. Germline CDR1 and CDR2: GTSNPN and SVGIG (reference sequence). The CDR3 extends over 13 amino acids. With 2 bases removed from V and 4 bases from J, the gap between germline ends came to 12 bases. The CDR3 spells CAWSYPGAYEQYF. The CDR3 DNA follows: TGTGCCTGGAGTTATCCAGGGGCGTACGAGCAGTACTTC.

Notes on this clone: Other DNA sequences of this sample code for an identical CDR3. The V and J genes are TRBV30 and TRBJ1-6, with TRBD1 identical over 7 bases. The CDR3 is 13 amino acids. J lost 10 bases, V lost 5 bases, and 8 bases had no gene match. Germline V gene sequence: CDR1 GTSNPN, CDR2 SVGIG (reference sequence). CDR3 nucleotide sequence: TGTGCCTGGGCGACAGGGCTCAACTCACCCCTCCACTTT. Its protein is CAWATGLNSPLHF.

V gene TRBV5-1 combines with J gene TRBJ1-1; no clear D. The CDR3 length is 15 residues. Trimming pared 4 bases from V and 1 base from J, leaving 14 bases between. Per germline, CDR1 SGHRS and CDR2 YFSETQ. CDR3 amino acids: CASSLRPDGNTEAFF. The DNA for the CDR3 is TGCGCCAGCAGCCTCCGACCAGACGGGAACACTGAAGCTTTCTTT.

The chain is built from TRBV19 and TRBJ2-1, with a tentative D call TRBD1 (5 bases). The ends were cut back, 5 bases at V and 6 bases at J, with 17 bases in the middle. The CDR3 sequence is 15 residues long. CDR1 and CDR2 (germline): LNHDA, SQIVND (reference sequence). The CDR3 loop is CASSGTSTVLNEQFF. The CDR3 nucleotides are TGTGCCAGTAGTGGAACCTCGACAGTACTCAATGAGCAGTTCTTC.

The chain links TRBV6-2 or TRBV6-3 to TRBJ1-4; D possibly corresponds to TRBD1 (5 bases). This CDR3 contains 20 residues. V was cut by 2 bases and J by 1 base, with 23 bases left in between. Germline V gives CDR1 MNHEY, CDR2 SVGEGT. The CDR3 sequence is CASSYPPLGRMGQTNEKLFF. CDR3 coding DNA: TGTGCCAGCAGTTACCCTCCTCTCGGTAGGATGGGGCAAACTAATGAAAAACTGTTTTTT.

The count of this clone is one. This chain's CDR3 is CASSPASGRSSYNEQFF. DNA of the CDR3: TGTGCCAGCAGCCCCGCTAGCGGGAGGAGCTCCTACAATGAGCAGTTCTTC. The chain uses TRBV14 and TRBJ2-1; TRBD2 matches 11 bases. Per germline, CDR1 SGHDN and CDR2 FVKESK. Trimming took 4 bases from V and 0 from J; bases not matched to a gene: 5. CDR3 length: 17 residues.

A single count supports this clone. The chain recombines TRBV19 with TRBJ1-4, with 9 bases matching TRBD1. Unmatched junction bases numbered 11, after V lost 5 bases and J lost 13 bases. This CDR3 has 14 amino acids. Per the germline V gene, CDR1 is LNHDA and CDR2 is SQIVND (reference sequence). For the CDR3, the DNA is TGTGCCAGTAGTGCCCGGGACAGGGAGGACAGACTGTTTTTT. Its protein is CASSARDREDRLFF.

The chain couples TRBV6-5 to TRBJ1-2; 7 nucleotides match TRBD1. Germline V gene data show CDR1 as MNHEY and CDR2 as SVGAGI. This CDR3 comprises 13 residues. The ends lost 6 bases at V and 11 bases at J; junction bases unmatched: 12. In DNA form, the CDR3 reads TGTGCCAGCAGGGAGACAGGGCATTTTGGTTACACCTTC. Translated: CASRETGHFGYTF.

The chain recombines TRBV12-5 with TRBJ1-5, with D possibly TRBD1 on 6 matching bases. Germline values: CDR1 LGHNT, CDR2 FRNRAP. CDR3 length: 15 amino acids. The germline V and J ends were trimmed by 6 bases and 3 bases, with 15 bases remaining between them. CDR3 sequence reads: CASGRGQFHNQPQHF. In DNA, the CDR3 is TGTGCTAGTGGCCGCGGACAGTTTCACAATCAGCCCCAGCATTTT.

This clone was seen only a few times. The gene calls are TRBV18 and TRBJ2-7, with 12 bases matching TRBD2. This CDR3 is 16 amino acids long. J lost 3 bases, V lost 3 bases, and 6 bases had no gene match. Germline V gives CDR1 KGHSH, CDR2 LQKENI. The CDR3, as DNA: TGTGCCAGCTCACCGAGTGGGACTAGCGGGTACTACGAGCAGTACTTC. Translating it yields CASSPSGTSGYYEQYF.

The chain recombines TRBV9 with TRBJ1-1; perhaps TRBD1 as D (5 bases). The length of the CDR3 is 15 residues. The V end lost 0 bases, the J end lost 2 bases, and 11 bases lay between the germline ends. Germline values: CDR1 SGDLS, CDR2 YYNGEE. Written as DNA, the CDR3 is TGTGCCAGCAGCGTAGGGTACAGGAGAAACACTGAAGCTTTCTTT. This gives the protein CASSVGYRRNTEAFF.

This clone was observed once. The CDR3 loop reads CASSPHWTGREQFF. Here the CDR3 DNA reads TGTGCCAGCAGCCCCCATTGGACAGGACGCGAGCAGTTCTTC. The genes are TRBV9 and TRBJ2-1; 7 nucleotides line up with TRBD1. The V segment lost 4 bases and the J segment 10 bases; nucleotides outside the gene matches: 11. CDR1 and CDR2 from the germline V gene are SGDLS and YYNGEE. This CDR3 contains 14 residues.

This chain uses TRBV28 with TRBJ2-1; 10 positions agree with TRBD2. This CDR3 is built from 16 residues. V lost 5 bases, J lost 6 bases, and 10 bases stayed unmatched. CDR1 and CDR2 from the germline V gene are MDHEN and SYDVKM. The CDR3 loop is CASSRPPSGSGNEQFF. The CDR3, as DNA: TGTGCCAGCAGTAGACCCCCTAGCGGGAGTGGCAATGAGCAGTTCTTC.

This sequence joins TRBV7-6 and TRBJ1-3; the D is unclear. CDR1 SGHVS and CDR2 FNYEAQ come from the germline V gene. The CDR3 extends over 16 amino acids. The V and J ends lost 5 bases and 0 bases respectively, with 14 bases between them. The CDR3 coding sequence is TGTGCCAGCAGCCTAAATCGGGTCTCCTCTGGAAACACCATATATTTT. Translated: CASSLNRVSSGNTIYF.

The chain has TRBV12-3 or TRBV12-4 and TRBJ2-7; D is unclear. The CDR3 runs 11 residues. The V gene lost 6 bases and the J gene lost 12 bases, with 15 bases spanning the gap. The CDR3 spells CASSLYKAWYF. The CDR3 nucleotides read TGTGCCAGCAGCCTTTACAAGGCCTGGTACTTC.

This clone was counted a single time. V usage is TRBV2 and J usage is TRBJ2-3; D unclear. The V end lost 6 bases, the J end lost 2 bases, and 15 bases lay between the germline ends. CDR1 SNHLY and CDR2 FYNNEI come from the germline V gene. CDR3 length equals 15 residues. DNA of the CDR3: TGTGCCAGCAGCGAGGACGCCAGCTACACAGATACGCAGTATTTT. Translated: CASSEDASYTDTQYF.

The gene calls are TRBV7-9 and TRBJ2-3; 8 bases fit TRBD1. Germline V gene lookup returns CDR1 SEHNR and CDR2 FQNEAQ (reference sequence). The CDR3 length is 15 residues. The V gene end was trimmed by 1 base and the J gene end by 6 bases; junction bases not matched to a gene: 6. CDR3 DNA sequence: TGTGCCAGCAGCTTAGGGCAGGGGGCGCGGGATACGCAGTATTTT. Its translation is CASSLGQGARDTQYF. The full variable domain, its missing parts supplied by reference TRBV7-9 and TRBJ2-3, is DTGVSQNPRHKITKRGQNVTFRCDPISEHNRLYWYRQTLGQGPEFLTYFQNEAQLEKSRLLSDRFSAERPKGSFSTLEIQRTEQGDSAMYLCASSLGQGARDTQYFGPGTRLTVL.

The chain recombines TRBV28 with TRBJ2-7; 7 bases are a match to TRBD2. The CDR3 loop spans 14 amino acids. The germline V gene encodes CDR1 MDHEN and CDR2 SYDVKM. J gave up 3 bases and V 3 bases, and 5 bases lay outside the gene matches. Here the CDR3 reads CASSLTSPVYEQYF. The CDR3 nucleotides are TGTGCCAGCAGTTTGACTAGCCCTGTCTACGAGCAGTACTTC.

This sequence joins TRBV2 and TRBJ1-3; a weak D match, TRBD1 (5 bases). From germline, CDR1 is SNHLY and CDR2 FYNNEI. The CDR3 consists of 12 residues. Trimming took 6 bases from V and 5 from J, leaving 8 bases between them. CDR3 residues: CASRGVRNTIYF. CDR3 in DNA: TGTGCCAGCAGAGGGGTCCGAAACACCATATATTTT.

The chain links TRBV9 to TRBJ1-2; D uncertain. V lost 3 bases, J lost 8 bases, and 8 bases lay in between. CDR1 and CDR2 (germline): SGDLS, YYNGEE. This CDR3 has 11 residues. The CDR3 spells CASSARGGYTF. The CDR3 DNA reads as TGTGCCAGCAGCGCTCGAGGGGGCTACACCTTC.

This clone occurred once. V usage is TRBV19 and J usage is TRBJ2-2, with 7 bases that match TRBD2. Trimming cost V 1 base and J 6 bases; bases outside gene matches: 8. Germline V gene data show CDR1 as LNHDA and CDR2 as SQIVND (reference sequence). CDR3 length: 16 residues. CDR3 nucleotides: TGTGCCAGTAGTATAGGGCTGCAGCGGGACCCCGGGGAGCTGTTTTTT. It specifies CASSIGLQRDPGELFF. Together with reference TRBV19 and TRBJ2-2, the CDR3 gives the full variable domain: DGGITQSPKYLFRKEGQNVTLSCEQNLNHDAMYWYRQDPGQGLRLIYYSQIVNDFQKGDIAEGYSVSREKKESFPLTVTSAQKNPTAFYLCASSIGLQRDPGELFFGEGSRLTVL.

J is TRBJ1-1 and V is TRBV19; a weak D match, TRBD1 (5 bases). This CDR3 has 13 amino acids. Per germline, CDR1 LNHDA and CDR2 SQIVND (reference sequence). V gave up 1 base and J gave up 5 bases, with 8 bases separating them. The CDR3 DNA follows: TGTGCCAGTAGTATAGCAAGGGGAACTGAAGCTTTCTTT. Translation: CASSIARGTEAFF.

CDR3: CASSQASGTGNTIYF. CDR3 nucleotide sequence: TGTGCCAGCAGCCAAGCGTCAGGGACCGGAAACACCATATATTTT. This sequence joins TRBV14 and TRBJ1-3, with D tentatively TRBD1 (5 bases). The germline V and J ends were trimmed by 1 base and 4 bases, with 11 bases remaining between them. The germline CDR1 and CDR2 sequences are SGHDN and FVKESK. The CDR3 extends over 15 amino acids. Drawing the rest from reference TRBV14 and TRBJ1-3, the complete variable domain is EAGVTQFPSHSVIEKGQTVTLRCDPISGHDNLYWYRRVMGKEIKFLLHFVKESKQDESGMPNNRFLAERTGGTYSTLKVQPAELEDSGVYFCASSQASGTGNTIYFGEGSWLTVV.